Listed below are T cell receptor beta chains from one sample, sequenced in a study of sequential checkpoint blockade in melanoma. The data were produced by immunoSEQ multiplex PCR, yet TCRdb's version contains in-frame clones alone and is incomplete. Of about 37,000 clones in the sample, 84% were seen once. This material consisted of CD8+ T cells sorted from blood (inferred from file names), taken from a patient given nivolumab and ipilimumab in sequence. These receptors came from a human donor with melanoma. The conserved cysteine and the conserved F or W are not part of the CDR3 here.

TRBV9,TRBJ2-2,ASSVGAGGAGELF
TRBV27,TRBJ2-7,ASSLIAGALGYEQY
TRBV6-5,TRBJ1-1,AAGQGRNTEAF
TRBV18,TRBJ1-4,ASSPGTEKLF
TRBV6-5,TRBJ2-2,ASLTAGSGELF
TRBV4-1,TRBJ1-1,ASSQIGLGLKDTEAF
TRBV28,TRBJ1-1,ASSLEGLEAF
TRBV27,TRBJ1-2,ASSSRQGLNYGYT
TRBV28,TRBJ2-7,ASSLFLEGDEQY
TRBV7-9,TRBJ2-5,ASSLGGEETQY
TRBV29-1,TRBJ1-2,SALTYGYT
TRBV6-5,TRBJ2-7,ASSSQGSSYEQY
TRBV11-2,TRBJ2-3,ASRAESTDTQY
TRBV5-1,TRBJ2-7,ASSLENGTRSYEQY
TRBV5-4,TRBJ2-1,ASSARDRGMEQF
TRBV28,TRBJ1-5,ASRWEKLSNQPQH
TRBV4-1,TRBJ2-7,ASSQDRLAGAEQY
TRBV4-1,TRBJ2-2,ASSQEAGLYTGELF
TRBV5-8,TRBJ1-4,ASSLRELGQGELF
TRBV27,TRBJ2-7,ASSLRQTYEQY
TRBV7-9,TRBJ2-7,ASSQVSEQY
TRBV7-6,TRBJ2-7,ASSLMTGSYEQY
TRBV7-9,TRBJ1-1,ASSFGVTEAF
TRBV28,TRBJ2-7,ASSIRRQGPPGDEQY
TRBV19,TRBJ2-1,ASSIGWGGSNNEQF
TRBV7-2,TRBJ1-1,ASSLTGTEAF
TRBV5-6,TRBJ1-4,ASSTGHWTLEKLF
TRBV19,TRBJ1-5,ASSRGLQGADEQPQH
TRBV10-2,TRBJ2-7,ATQDLAGPSSSYEQY
TRBV4-2,TRBJ1-1,ASTFAGGGTAEAF
TRBV29-1,TRBJ1-1,SVEATGAEAF
TRBV29-1,TRBJ2-7,SVLKDTTYEQY